This record looks at one TCR beta chain sequence and its context. What it binds is unknown. Sorting based on CD45RO/CCR7/CD25/CD127/CD95/CD27 separated CD4+ naive, central memory, regulatory and stem cell-like memory cells. Expressed TCRB transcripts got sequenced, as all isolated RNA was reverse transcribed. A few million reads, on average, came from each naive, central memory and regulatory T cell sample. Generated by immunoSEQ multiplex PCR, the TCRdb table keeps only in-frame clones and is missing some. The table has around 160,000 clones, about 10% seen once; the top ten hold about 0.65%. This entry comes from a study of beta chain features in type 1 diabetes. General study points: The similarity of naive, central memory and Treg TCRB repertoires appeared greater among patients than among healthy donors. In all four CD4+ subsets, TCRB CDR3 length was significantly, moderately reduced in type 1 diabetes. Any HLA-type effect on TCRB rearrangement remained unresolved here.

The J segment lost 0 bases and the V segment lost 4 bases, leaving 10 bases of the junction unmatched. CDR3 length equals 17 residues. Germline-derived CDR1 and CDR2 are WSHSY and SAAADI. This sequence was found in a woman aged 25 to 39 with type 1 diabetes. The J gene is TRBJ2-5, the V gene TRBV10-2; 8 bases are a match to TRBD1. Source material: central memory CD4+ T cells from blood. CDR3 amino acids: CASSGPRGQRDQETQYF. CDR3 sequence (DNA): TGCGCCAGCAGTGGCCCCAGGGGGCAGAGGGACCAAGAGACCCAGTACTTC.